The next 29 T cell receptor beta chains were all read from a single sample in a study of Ad26.COV2.S vaccination and SARS-CoV-2 variants. Treatment: 15 to 20 received Ad26.COV2.S at low or high dose, single or two shots; roughly 5 received placebo; per-sample allocation not given. The study sampled participants on day 63 after the first vaccine or placebo injection. Produced via immunoSEQ multiplex PCR; TCRdb's table is partial and in-frame only. The sample records 300,000 to 500,000 clones, about nine tenths being singletons. Sequenced material: peripheral blood, taken in a trial of Ad26.COV2.S vaccine versus placebo. These receptors all come from a person aged 18-65 years who received the Ad26.COV2.S COVID-19 vaccine or a placebo.

This sequence joins TRBV12-5 and TRBJ2-1, with 10 bases matching TRBD1. Germline V gene data show CDR1 as LGHNT and CDR2 as FRNRAP. This CDR3 contains 14 residues. V was clipped by 9 bases and J by 8 bases; unmatched bases: 10. CDR3 sequence: CASGDRGRTHEQFF. As DNA, the CDR3 is TGTGCTAGCGGTGACAGGGGGCGCACTCATGAGCAGTTCTTC.

The J gene is TRBJ2-7, the V gene TRBV29-1; TRBD1 aligns across 8 bases. The CDR3 spans 11 residues. Germline V gene data show CDR1 as SQVTM and CDR2 as ANQGSEA. After removal of 6 bases from V and 7 bases from J, the junction contained 5 bases not matched to a gene. The CDR3 is CSVGQADEQYF. The CDR3 region has the DNA TGCAGCGTGGGACAGGCAGATGAGCAGTACTTC.

The chain carries TRBV5-5 and TRBJ2-7; 8 positions match TRBD2. CDR1 and CDR2 (germline): SGHKS, YYEKEE (reference sequence). The trim removed 5 bases at V and 1 base at J, leaving 8 bases unmatched. This CDR3 spans 15 amino acids. The CDR3 reads CASRRPGLESYEQYF. As DNA, the CDR3 is TGTGCCAGCAGACGACCGGGACTAGAATCCTACGAGCAGTACTTC.

The V and J genes are TRBV7-9 and TRBJ2-7; tentatively, D is TRBD1 (6 bases). The CDR3 runs to 16 residues. The V and J ends lost 4 bases and 5 bases respectively, with 21 bases between them. Germline CDR1 and CDR2: SEHNR and FQNEAQ (reference sequence). The CDR3 sequence is CASSSAGVTLLDEQYF. CDR3 coding DNA: TGTGCCAGCAGCTCAGCAGGGGTCACCCTTCTGGACGAGCAGTACTTC. Full variable domain (outside the CDR3, taken from reference TRBV7-9 and TRBJ2-7): DTGVSQNPRHKITKRGQNVTFRCDPISEHNRLYWYRQTLGQGPEFLTYFQNEAQLEKSRLLSDRFSAERPKGSFSTLEIQRTEQGDSAMYLCASSSAGVTLLDEQYFGPGTRLTVT.

The chain is built from TRBV5-6 and TRBJ1-4; 7 bases fit TRBD1. Germline V gives CDR1 SGHDT, CDR2 YYEEEE. This CDR3 region has 14 residues. V lost 2 bases and J lost 7; bases outside the gene matches: 5. The CDR3 DNA is TGTGCCAGCAGCTTCAGGACAGGTCCTGAAAAACTGTTTTTT. This encodes CASSFRTGPEKLFF.

The chain recombines TRBV10-1 with TRBJ1-6; D is uncertain. Trimming removed 0 bases from V and 9 bases from J, with 6 bases in between. The CDR3 has 13 residues. CDR1 is WNHNN and CDR2 is SYGVQD in the germline V gene (reference sequence). CDR3 in amino acids: CASSESGRSPLHF. DNA for the CDR3: TGCGCCAGCAGTGAGTCAGGACGTTCACCCCTCCACTTT.

The rearrangement joins TRBV6-5 to TRBJ2-3; D possibly corresponds to TRBD2 (5 bases). V lost 3 bases and J lost 4, with 14 bases in between. Germline lookup yields CDR1 MNHEY and CDR2 SVGAGI. The CDR3 extends over 15 amino acids. This CDR3 is CASSYLAKGPDTQYF. The CDR3, as DNA: TGTGCCAGCAGTTATCTAGCAAAGGGTCCAGATACGCAGTATTTT.

This rearrangement joins TRBV18 to TRBJ1-4; 9 nucleotides align to TRBD1. V lost 2 bases and J lost 5; bases outside the gene matches: 0. CDR1 and CDR2 from the germline V gene are KGHSH and LQKENI. The length of the CDR3 is 14 residues. CDR3 loop: CASSPGTGNEKLFF. The CDR3 nucleotides read TGTGCCAGCTCACCAGGGACAGGGAATGAAAAACTGTTTTTT.

This chain uses TRBV6-5 with TRBJ2-5; the match to TRBD1 covers 8 bases. CDR1 is MNHEY, CDR2 SVGAGI, per germline. This CDR3 has 14 amino acids. V was pared by 8 bases and J by 4 bases, with 9 bases of the junction left unmatched. CDR3 residues: CASRPWTGRETQYF. The CDR3 coding sequence is TGTGCCAGCCGGCCGTGGACAGGGAGAGAGACCCAGTACTTC.

The chain carries TRBV5-4 and TRBJ2-5; 8 bases agree with TRBD2. V lost 0 bases and J lost 4; bases outside the gene matches: 8. The CDR3 contains 16 residues. Looked up from germline, CDR1 is SGHNT and CDR2 is YYREEE (reference sequence). CDR3 protein: CASSLVSSGRGETQYF. CDR3 DNA sequence: TGTGCCAGCAGCTTGGTTTCTAGCGGGCGTGGAGAGACCCAGTACTTC. The full variable domain, rest sourced from reference TRBV5-4 and TRBJ2-5, is ETGVTQSPTHLIKTRGQQVTLRCSSQSGHNTVSWYQQALGQGPQFIFQYYREEENGRGNFPPRFSGLQFPNYSSELNVNALELDDSALYLCASSLVSSGRGETQYFGPGTRLLVL.

The chain uses TRBV3-1 (or the pseudogene TRBV3-2) and TRBJ2-3; 8 nucleotides agree with TRBD2. The CDR3 loop spans 15 amino acids. Germline V lookup: CDR1 LGHDT, CDR2 YNNKEL (reference sequence). J was trimmed by 0 bases and V by 4 bases; bases with no gene match: 3. The CDR3 region is CASSRIAGSTDTQYF. The CDR3 DNA reads TGTGCCAGCAGCCGTATAGCGGGGAGCACAGATACGCAGTATTTT.

Notes on this clone: Distinct nucleotide sequences in the sample also encode this CDR3. This chain joins TRBV18 and TRBJ1-1; D ambiguous. Per the germline V gene, CDR1 is KGHSH and CDR2 is LQKENI. Trimming removed 3 bases at V and 1 base at J, with 6 bases between. The CDR3 has 13 amino acids. The CDR3 reads CASSPQGNTEAFF. The CDR3 nucleotides read TGTGCCAGCTCACCTCAAGGGAACACTGAAGCTTTCTTT.

The chain joins TRBV5-5 to TRBJ2-7; perhaps TRBD2 as D (6 bases). Trimming removed 4 bases at V and 3 bases at J, with 8 bases between. This CDR3 spans 12 amino acids. Germline CDR1 and CDR2: SGHKS and YYEKEE (reference sequence). CDR3 sequence reads: CASSHGSYEQYF. As DNA, the CDR3 is TGTGCCAGCAGCCACGGGAGCTACGAGCAGTACTTC. The entire variable domain, with the rest obtained from reference TRBV5-5 and TRBJ2-7, is as follows: DAGVTQSPTHLIKTRGQQVTLRCSPISGHKSVSWYQQVLGQGPQFIFQYYEKEERGRGNFPDRFSARQFPNYSSELNVNALLLGDSALYLCASSHGSYEQYFGPGTRLTVT.

The count of this clone is one. The chain recombines TRBV7-9 with TRBJ1-5; TRBD1 matches 8 bases. Trimming took 5 bases from V and 8 from J; bases not matched to a gene: 11. The CDR3 length is 15 residues. Germline CDR1 SEHNR, CDR2 FQNEAQ (reference sequence). CDR3 amino acids: CASSTGGATWEPQHF. In DNA form, the CDR3 reads TGTGCCAGCAGCACAGGGGGGGCCACCTGGGAGCCCCAGCATTTT. Complete variable domain (other parts from reference TRBV7-9 and TRBJ1-5): DTGVSQNPRHKITKRGQNVTFRCDPISEHNRLYWYRQTLGQGPEFLTYFQNEAQLEKSRLLSDRFSAERPKGSFSTLEIQRTEQGDSAMYLCASSTGGATWEPQHFGDGTRLSIL.

This sequence joins TRBV5-1 and TRBJ1-2; 8 bases match TRBD1. The CDR3 spans 14 residues. The V gene's germline CDR1 is SGHRS and CDR2 YFSETQ. J gave up 7 bases and V 4 bases, and 9 bases lay outside the gene matches. DNA for the CDR3: TGCGCCAGCAGCATACTGACAGGGGATGGTGGCTACACCTTC. The encoded protein is CASSILTGDGGYTF.

J is TRBJ2-1 and V is TRBV18; the D is unclear. The germline V gene has CDR1 KGHSH and CDR2 LQKENI. CDR3 length: 14 amino acids. The germline V and J ends were trimmed by 4 bases and 9 bases, with 16 bases remaining between them. This chain's CDR3 is CASSLHPQGLEQFF. In nucleotides, the CDR3 is TGTGCCAGCTCACTCCACCCACAAGGTCTTGAGCAGTTCTTC.

The chain has TRBV18 and TRBJ2-7; D not certain. Trimming stripped 3 bases from V and 6 bases from J, with 12 bases between. In germline, CDR1 is KGHSH, CDR2 LQKENI. This CDR3 has 13 amino acids. CDR3: CASSPAFATEQYF. The CDR3 coding sequence is TGTGCCAGCTCACCGGCATTCGCGACCGAGCAGTACTTC. Combining the CDR3 with reference TRBV18 and TRBJ2-7 gives the whole variable domain NAGVMQNPRHLVRRRGQEARLRCSPMKGHSHVYWYRQLPEEGLKFMVYLQKENIIDESGMPKERFSAEFPKEGPSILRIQQVVRGDSAAYFCASSPAFATEQYFGPGTRLTVT.

There are a few counts of this clone. This chain uses TRBV4-2 with TRBJ1-5; tentative D call: TRBD1 (5 bases). Trimming left V 3 bases short and J 7 bases short, with 19 bases between. This CDR3 is 16 amino acids long. Germline CDR1 is LGHNA and CDR2 is YNFKEQ. This CDR3 is CASSQASGTELQPQHF. CDR3 coding DNA: TGTGCCAGCAGCCAGGCCTCCGGGACGGAATTACAGCCCCAGCATTTT.

In the case of this clone: This specimen includes other DNA sequences encoding the same CDR3. This sequence joins TRBV3-1 (or the pseudogene TRBV3-2) and TRBJ1-1; the D gene is possibly TRBD1 (6 bases). Trimming pared 0 bases from V and 0 bases from J, leaving 11 bases between. CDR3 size: 16 residues. Germline V lookup: CDR1 LGHDT, CDR2 YNNKEL (reference sequence). CDR3 sequence reads: CASSQDLGGMNTEAFF. DNA for the CDR3: TGTGCCAGCAGCCAAGATCTAGGGGGTATGAACACTGAAGCTTTCTTT.

This chain links TRBV7-9 with TRBJ2-2; 8 bases agree with TRBD2. Trimming cost V 5 bases and J 4 bases; bases outside gene matches: 9. The CDR3 spans 16 residues. The germline V gene has CDR1 SEHNR and CDR2 FQNEAQ (reference sequence). The chain's CDR3 is CASSRREGLSTGELFF. In DNA form, the CDR3 reads TGTGCCAGCAGCAGACGGGAGGGCCTATCCACCGGGGAGCTGTTTTTT.

The V call is TRBV2, the J call TRBJ2-1; 9 positions match TRBD2. CDR3 length: 14 amino acids. CDR1 SNHLY and CDR2 FYNNEI come from the germline V gene. The trim removed 8 bases at V and 2 bases at J, leaving 4 bases unmatched. CDR3 bases: TGTGCCAGCGGTAGCGGGGGAGCCTACAATGAGCAGTTCTTC. It translates to CASGSGGAYNEQFF.

The gene calls are TRBV5-1 and TRBJ2-3, with D possibly called TRBD1 or TRBD2 (5 bases each). Trimming cost V 1 base and J 3 bases, with 9 bases left between them. Germline CDR1 and CDR2: SGHRS and YFSETQ. The CDR3 has 14 residues. In DNA form, the CDR3 reads TGCGCCAGCAGCTTGTCAGGGAGTACAGATACGCAGTATTTT. It translates to CASSLSGSTDTQYF.

The chain joins TRBV5-1 to TRBJ1-2, with D possibly matching TRBD1 (6 bases). The CDR3 has 15 residues. Deletions cut 0 bases from V and 4 bases from J, with 13 bases between. The germline V gene encodes CDR1 SGHRS and CDR2 YFSETQ. The CDR3 spells CASSLGLGAVYGYTF. Written as DNA, the CDR3 is TGCGCCAGCAGCTTGGGTCTGGGGGCGGTCTATGGCTACACCTTC. Complete variable domain (other parts from reference TRBV5-1 and TRBJ1-2): KAGVTQTPRYLIKTRGQQVTLSCSPISGHRSVSWYQQTPGQGLQFLFEYFSETQRNKGNFPGRFSGRQFSNSRSEMNVSTLELGDSALYLCASSLGLGAVYGYTFGSGTRLTVV.

This clone appeared a few times. The J gene is TRBJ2-3, the V gene TRBV7-2; 10 bases are shared with TRBD1. Germline assignment: CDR1 SGHTA and CDR2 FQGNSA. The CDR3 has 13 residues. J lost 5 bases, V lost 5 bases, and 1 base had no gene match. The CDR3 DNA reads as TGTGCCAGCAGCCGGGACAGGGGAGATACGCAGTATTTT. Protein: CASSRDRGDTQYF.

The chain recombines TRBV18 with TRBJ1-3; D uncertain. Per germline, CDR1 KGHSH and CDR2 LQKENI. The CDR3 length is 17 residues. The V end lost 2 bases, the J end lost 0 bases, and 14 bases lay between the germline ends. The CDR3 loop reads CASSPMGSLSSGNTIYF. The CDR3 bases are TGTGCCAGCTCACCAATGGGTTCCCTAAGCTCTGGAAACACCATATATTTT.

The rearrangement joins TRBV20-1 to TRBJ2-3; 9 bases agree with TRBD2. Germline CDR1 is DFQATT and CDR2 is SNEGSKA (reference sequence). V dropped 3 bases and J dropped 4; count of bases not matched to a gene: 5. CDR3 length: 14 residues. Written as DNA, the CDR3 is TGCAGTGCTAGTTCCGCGGGGGGGCCAGATACGCAGTATTTT. It is translated as CSASSAGGPDTQYF.

This chain uses TRBV7-8 with TRBJ2-5, with TRBD2 matching over 7 bases. The CDR3 length is 13 residues. The junction had 5 bases not matched to a gene; V was cut back by 5 bases and J by 5 bases. Germline V gives CDR1 SGHVS, CDR2 FQNEAQ. The CDR3 DNA sequence: TGTGCCAGCAGCGGGAGGGTATGGGAGACCCAGTACTTC. It encodes CASSGRVWETQYF.

The chain recombines TRBV3-1 (or the pseudogene TRBV3-2) with TRBJ1-2, with 8 bases fitting TRBD1. With V trimmed by 0 bases and J by 2 bases, 2 bases remained unmatched. The CDR3 has 15 amino acids. In germline, CDR1 is LGHDT, CDR2 YNNKEL (reference sequence). CDR3 residues: CASSQDRTGNYGYTF. As DNA, the CDR3 is TGTGCCAGCAGCCAAGATCGGACAGGGAACTATGGCTACACCTTC.

This clone occurred once. The chain couples TRBV3-1 (or the pseudogene TRBV3-2) to TRBJ2-3, with 7 bases identical to TRBD2. In germline, CDR1 is LGHDT, CDR2 YNNKEL (reference sequence). The ends lost 0 bases at V and 7 bases at J; junction bases unmatched: 10. The CDR3 consists of 16 residues. The CDR3 spells CASSQDYSGDLNTQYF. In DNA, the CDR3 is TGTGCCAGCAGCCAAGATTACAGCGGGGATCTAAATACGCAGTATTTT.